This T cell receptor (beta chain) came from a study of T cell repertoires in cytomegalovirus infection. Study background: Indicated by public TCR beta signatures were CMV infection and matching HLA type.

A single record per CDR3 protein comes from TCRdb applying MiXCR to the reads. The sample gives 300,000 or so distinct CDR3 sequences, about 25% of which show up once; around 14% is in the top ten. On this clonotype itself: Its matching antigen is unknown.

CDR3 length: 14 amino acids. V lost 0 bases and J 6 bases, leaving 11 bases between the germline ends. CDR1 and CDR2 from the germline V gene are SGHRS and YFSETQ. Study-level findings and limits: CMV-specific TCR beta clonotypes restricted by HLA-C dominated the ex vivo response. CMV carriers having the relevant HLA were flagged by cumulative public TCR beta family frequency.

The chain is built from TRBV5-1 and TRBJ2-3; the D call may be TRBD1 or TRBD2 (5 bases each). The sequenced sample consisted of PBMCs. The sequence was collected from a human donor in good health (CMV status not recorded). Some clones in this sample may be carry-over from other donors' samples. CDR3 region: CASSLGQWGDTQYF. CDR3 coding DNA: TGCGCCAGCAGCTTGGGGCAATGGGGGGATACGCAGTATTTT.